These 23 T cell receptor beta chains share one sample of origin, sequenced in a study of control samples from healthy donors and cancer patients. Method: immunoSEQ multiplex PCR; TCRdb's copy keeps in-frame clones and lacks some. The repertoire consists of roughly 160,000 clones, with 96% occurring once and the leading ten covering 0.95% to 1.1%. The sequencing sample was made of blood. These receptors were obtained from a woman aged 25 to 45 in good health.

The chain links TRBV5-1 to TRBJ2-3, with D uncertain. The length of the CDR3 is 16 residues. V lost 2 bases, J lost 0 bases, and 13 bases lay in between. Germline V gives CDR1 SGHRS, CDR2 YFSETQ. CDR3 loop: CASSFWVATSTDTQYF. DNA of the CDR3: TGCGCCAGCAGCTTTTGGGTTGCTACGAGCACAGATACGCAGTATTTT.

V usage is TRBV7-8 and J usage is TRBJ1-2; 8 bases fit TRBD1. Per germline, CDR1 SGHVS and CDR2 FQNEAQ. V lost 1 base, J lost 8 bases, and 6 bases stayed unmatched. This CDR3 has 14 residues. Here the CDR3 DNA reads TGTGCCAGCAGCTTAGGGGTGACAGGGGAAGGCTACACCTTC. Translating it yields CASSLGVTGEGYTF.

The genes are TRBV10-3 and TRBJ2-7; 8 nucleotides align to TRBD1. Germline trimming cut 6 bases from V and 2 bases from J; bases unmatched to any gene: 9. The CDR3 runs to 15 residues. Germline CDR1 is ENHRY and CDR2 is SYGVKD. Here the CDR3 DNA reads TGTGCCATCAGCCCTGGACAGGGAGGTCCCTACGAGCAGTACTTC. It is translated as CAISPGQGGPYEQYF.

Details on this clone: The same CDR3 also results from other DNA sequences found in this sample. This rearrangement joins TRBV6-1 to TRBJ2-7, with TRBD2 matching over 8 bases. Germline lookup yields CDR1 MNHNS and CDR2 SASEGT. The CDR3 has 14 amino acids. The J segment lost 2 bases and the V segment lost 2 bases, leaving 2 bases of the junction unmatched. CDR3 DNA: TGTGCCAGCAGTGAAACGGGAGGGACCTACGAGCAGTACTTC. Translation gives CASSETGGTYEQYF.

The CDR3 sequence: CASKQGHGDNYEQYF. CDR3 nucleotides: TGTGCCAGCAAACAGGGTCATGGGGATAACTACGAGCAGTACTTC. This chain connects TRBV2 to TRBJ2-7; possible D gene TRBD1, 6 bases. The CDR3 spans 15 residues. Trimming pared 7 bases from V and 3 bases from J, leaving 19 bases between. CDR1 is SNHLY and CDR2 is FYNNEI in the germline V gene. The full variable domain, its missing parts supplied by reference TRBV2 and TRBJ2-7, is EPEVTQTPSHQVTQMGQEVILRCVPISNHLYFYWYRQILGQKVEFLVSFYNNEISEKSEIFDDQFSVERPDGSNFTLKIRSTKLEDSAMYFCASKQGHGDNYEQYFGPGTRLTVT.

Concerning this clone itself: The junction departs from germline at one end; a sequencing error may be responsible. The chain is built from TRBV18 and TRBJ1-3; D is undetermined. CDR1 is KGHSH and CDR2 is LQKENI in the germline V gene. The CDR3 sequence is 11 residues long. For the CDR3, the DNA is TGTGCCAGCACACCTGGAAACACCATATATTTT. Translation: CASTPGNTIYF.

This chain joins TRBV4-1 and TRBJ2-3; 8 bases map to TRBD2. The CDR3 totals 18 residues. The germline gives CDR1 MGHRA, CDR2 YSYEKL. With 0 bases clipped from V and 4 bases from J, the junction kept 12 bases outside the gene matches. CDR3 nucleotides: TGCGCCAGCAGCCAAGATCGGGAAGCGGGGGAGGTGGCAGATACGCAGTATTTT. It yields the protein CASSQDREAGEVADTQYF.

V and J are TRBV28 and TRBJ1-1; D is possibly TRBD1 (5 bases). V was cut by 6 bases and J by 2 bases, with 10 bases left in between. CDR1 MDHEN and CDR2 SYDVKM come from the germline V gene. The CDR3 runs to 13 residues. The CDR3 here is CASRRDSNTEAFF. The CDR3 DNA reads TGTGCCAGCAGGCGCGACAGTAACACTGAAGCTTTCTTT.

J is TRBJ2-3 and V is TRBV24-1; D remains unclear. CDR1 and CDR2 (germline): KGHDR, SFDVKD. The CDR3 is made up of 14 amino acids. The V and J ends lost 3 bases and 6 bases respectively, with 12 bases between them. The chain's CDR3 is CATSDPGTLDTQYF. CDR3 DNA: TGTGCCACCAGTGATCCCGGCACACTGGATACGCAGTATTTT.

The chain links TRBV18 to TRBJ1-1, with 7 bases aligning to TRBD1. V lost 8 bases, J lost 1 base, and 4 bases stayed unmatched. There are 13 residues in the CDR3. CDR1 and CDR2 (germline): KGHSH, LQKENI. CDR3 amino acids: CASEGQRNTEAFF. For the CDR3, the DNA is TGTGCCAGCGAGGGACAGCGGAACACTGAAGCTTTCTTT.

This chain connects TRBV30 to TRBJ1-2; D is ambiguous. V was cut by 4 bases and J by 1 base, with 13 bases left in between. Germline V gives CDR1 GTSNPN, CDR2 SVGIG (reference sequence). The CDR3 is made up of 14 amino acids. For the CDR3, the DNA is TGTGCCTGGATGATGGGAGATCTTAACTATGGCTACACCTTC. As protein: CAWMMGDLNYGYTF.

This CDR3 is CASSNPDRDSPLHF. In DNA form, the CDR3 reads TGTGCCAGCAGCAACCCGGACAGGGATTCACCCCTCCACTTT. The chain joins TRBV28 to TRBJ1-6; 8 bases fit TRBD1. Germline V gives CDR1 MDHEN, CDR2 SYDVKM. The V gene end was trimmed by 6 bases and the J gene end by 8 bases; junction bases not matched to a gene: 6. CDR3 size: 14 residues.

The chain couples TRBV5-5 to TRBJ2-7; no reliable D call. With 2 bases removed from V and 4 bases from J, the gap between germline ends came to 7 bases. CDR1 and CDR2 (germline): SGHKS, YYEKEE (reference sequence). The CDR3 contains 12 residues. CDR3 sequence reads: CASSFDGYEQYF. The CDR3, as DNA: TGTGCCAGCAGCTTTGACGGTTACGAGCAGTACTTC.

J is TRBJ1-1 and V is TRBV5-1; 12 nucleotides agree with TRBD1. Germline V gene data show CDR1 as SGHRS and CDR2 as YFSETQ. With 3 bases clipped from V and 1 base from J, the junction kept 7 bases outside the gene matches. This CDR3 is 17 amino acids long. CDR3 coding DNA: TGCGCCAGCAGCTCAGACCCGGGACAGGGGGCGAACACTGAAGCTTTCTTT. Translating gives CASSSDPGQGANTEAFF.

CDR3: CASSQDLGQGGVKYF. The CDR3 DNA follows: TGCGCCAGCAGCCAAGATCTTGGGCAGGGGGGCGTGAAGTACTTC. The chain uses TRBV4-1 and TRBJ2-7; D might be TRBD1 (7 bases). The V end lost 0 bases, the J end lost 11 bases, and 20 bases lay between the germline ends. The CDR3 consists of 15 residues. The germline gives CDR1 MGHRA, CDR2 YSYEKL.

The J gene is TRBJ2-5, the V gene TRBV28; D gene ambiguous. Germline V CDR1 and CDR2: MDHEN, SYDVKM. CDR3 size: 12 residues. Trimming stripped 6 bases from V and 1 base from J, with 6 bases between. In nucleotides, the CDR3 is TGTGCCAGCAGCCCAATCCAAGAGACCCAGTACTTC. Its translation is CASSPIQETQYF. Supplemented by reference TRBV28 and TRBJ2-5, the full variable domain reads DVKVTQSSRYLVKRTGEKVFLECVQDMDHENMFWYRQDPGLGLRLIYFSYDVKMKEKGDIPEGYSVSREKKERFSLILESASTNQTSMYLCASSPIQETQYFGPGTRLLVL.

The chain joins TRBV28 to TRBJ1-5; D perhaps matches TRBD1 (6 bases). V gave up 5 bases and J gave up 6 bases, with 17 bases separating them. The CDR3 runs to 15 residues. CDR1 and CDR2 (germline): MDHEN, SYDVKM. Here the CDR3 reads CASSIRRGYGQPQHF. The CDR3 bases are TGTGCCAGCAGTATACGAAGGGGGTATGGTCAGCCCCAGCATTTT. Full variable domain (missing parts from reference TRBV28 and TRBJ1-5): DVKVTQSSRYLVKRTGEKVFLECVQDMDHENMFWYRQDPGLGLRLIYFSYDVKMKEKGDIPEGYSVSREKKERFSLILESASTNQTSMYLCASSIRRGYGQPQHFGDGTRLSIL.

V gene TRBV11-2 combines with J gene TRBJ2-7; TRBD2 might be the D (6 bases). Per the germline V gene, CDR1 is SGHAT and CDR2 is FQNNGV. The CDR3 runs to 14 residues. V was clipped by 0 bases and J by 3 bases, with 9 bases between them. For the CDR3, the DNA is TGTGCCAGCAGCTTAGATCGCGGGGTCTACGAGCAGTACTTC. Its translation is CASSLDRGVYEQYF.

This clone was seen a single time. The J gene is TRBJ2-5, the V gene TRBV3-1 (or the pseudogene TRBV3-2); D remains ambiguous. Germline V gives CDR1 LGHDT, CDR2 YNNKEL (reference sequence). V was cut by 0 bases and J by 6 bases, with 14 bases left in between. CDR3 length: 15 amino acids. The CDR3 loop is CASSQDMTVRQTQYF. DNA for the CDR3: TGTGCCAGCAGCCAAGATATGACGGTGCGACAGACCCAGTACTTC.

This chain connects TRBV7-8 to TRBJ1-1; D call uncertain. Trimming removed 0 bases at V and 11 bases at J, with 7 bases between. CDR1 SGHVS and CDR2 FQNEAQ come from the germline V gene. The CDR3 is made up of 11 amino acids. Written as DNA, the CDR3 is TGTGCCAGCAGCTTAGCAGGAGGGGCTTTCTTT. Its translation is CASSLAGGAFF.

V gene TRBV7-8 combines with J gene TRBJ1-1; 11 bases align to TRBD1. The germline V gene has CDR1 SGHVS and CDR2 FQNEAQ. V lost 5 bases and J lost 1; bases outside the gene matches: 6. The CDR3 is 16 amino acids. The CDR3 region is CASSVRDRGSNTEAFF. Written as DNA, the CDR3 is TGTGCCAGCAGCGTCCGGGACAGGGGGTCGAACACTGAAGCTTTCTTT.

This chain links TRBV6-5 with TRBJ1-5, with a tentative D call TRBD1 (5 bases). Trimming removed 8 bases from V and 6 bases from J, with 17 bases in between. The CDR3 totals 14 residues. From germline, CDR1 is MNHEY and CDR2 SVGAGI. The CDR3 nucleotides are TGTGCCAGCCAGGACCGGGGGATCGGTCAGCCCCAGCATTTT. It is translated as CASQDRGIGQPQHF.

This chain uses TRBV5-1 with TRBJ2-2; D unclear. Germline V gives CDR1 SGHRS, CDR2 YFSETQ. V gave up 4 bases and J gave up 2 bases, with 12 bases separating them. CDR3 size: 15 residues. CDR3 nucleotides: TGCGCCAGCAGCCCGGTAGGCAGTAACACCGGGGAGCTGTTTTTT. Amino acid sequence: CASSPVGSNTGELFF.